The 29 T cell receptor beta chains in this list originate from one sample, sequenced in a study of cytomegalovirus exposure and HLA in healthy donors (dated by TCRdb to the late 2010s). Libraries were constructed by the immunoSEQ multiplex PCR assay. For the multiplex PCR, a mixture combining 60 forward primers for TCR Vbeta segments and 13 reverse primers for TCR Jbeta segments was used. The clones in this table, taken by TCRdb from immuneACCESS, are in-frame only. Not every clone is retained; where verified, under half of the shortfall comes from an unresolved V gene, and the cause of the rest is unknown. The sample's clone listing holds tens of thousands of clones. More than 0.45% of the sample comes from the top ten. Sequenced sample: PBMCs. The receptors stem from a man aged 50 to 59 in good health and CMV-seronegative.

J is TRBJ2-2 and V is TRBV5-5; D uncertain. This CDR3 contains 12 residues. The germline V gene has CDR1 SGHKS and CDR2 YYEKEE (reference sequence). V lost 2 bases and J lost 4, with 3 bases in between. Here the CDR3 DNA reads TGTGCCAGCAGCTTTATCACCGGGGAGCTGTTTTTT. It translates to CASSFITGELFF.

V gene TRBV28 combines with J gene TRBJ2-7, with a tentative D call TRBD1 (6 bases). Germline loops: CDR1 MDHEN, CDR2 SYDVKM. Trimming cost V 6 bases and J 4 bases, with 13 bases left between them. This CDR3 region has 13 residues. Here the CDR3 DNA reads TGTGCCAGCAGCGAACAGGGTTCGTACGAGCAGTACTTC. Protein sequence: CASSEQGSYEQYF.

The gene calls are TRBV27 and TRBJ2-5, with a possible D match to TRBD1 (6 bases). The CDR3 contains 16 residues. V lost 6 bases to trimming and J lost 1 base, with 18 bases between them. Germline V CDR1 and CDR2: MNHEY, SMNVEV (reference sequence). For the CDR3, the DNA is TGTGCCAGCAGCACGCAAGTAGTCAGGGGCCAAGAGACCCAGTACTTC. This codes for CASSTQVVRGQETQYF.

CDR3 amino acids: CASSVDFGQGYEQYF. CDR3 DNA sequence: TGTGCCAGCAGCGTAGATTTTGGACAGGGCTACGAGCAGTACTTC. V usage is TRBV9 and J usage is TRBJ2-5, with 8 bases identical to TRBD1. The end of the DNA aligns better with TRBJ2-7, so the J call may be wrong. From germline, CDR1 is SGDLS and CDR2 YYNGEE. The CDR3 consists of 15 residues.

The genes are TRBV7-2 and TRBJ2-1, with 8 bases lining up with TRBD1. The CDR3 runs to 16 residues. Germline loops: CDR1 SGHTA, CDR2 FQGNSA. The J segment lost 13 bases and the V segment lost 2 bases, leaving 16 bases of the junction unmatched. The CDR3 loop is CASSLLGTGGTLDQFF. The CDR3 DNA sequence: TGTGCCAGCAGCTTACTAGGGACAGGAGGTACTTTGGATCAGTTCTTC.

The rearrangement links TRBV5-4 to TRBJ2-3, with 7 bases aligning to TRBD1. After removal of 2 bases from V and 1 base from J, the junction contained 7 bases not matched to a gene. The V gene's germline CDR1 is SGHNT and CDR2 YYREEE (reference sequence). The CDR3 is made up of 16 amino acids. CDR3 DNA sequence: TGTGCCAGCAGCTTAGACAGGGTTCAGGGCACAGATACGCAGTATTTT. Protein sequence: CASSLDRVQGTDTQYF.

V usage is TRBV19 and J usage is TRBJ1-2, with 7 bases fitting TRBD1. CDR3 size: 13 residues. Germline loops: CDR1 LNHDA, CDR2 SQIVND (reference sequence). After removal of 6 bases from V and 2 bases from J, the junction contained 3 bases not matched to a gene. The CDR3 DNA reads TGTGCCAGTAGCACGACAGGGAACTATGGCTACACCTTC. It yields the protein CASSTTGNYGYTF. Full variable domain (missing parts from reference TRBV19 and TRBJ1-2): DGGITQSPKYLFRKEGQNVTLSCEQNLNHDAMYWYRQDPGQGLRLIYYSQIVNDFQKGDIAEGYSVSREKKESFPLTVTSAQKNPTAFYLCASSTTGNYGYTFGSGTRLTVV.

The chain uses TRBV18 and TRBJ2-5; 7 bases agree with TRBD1. CDR3 length equals 14 residues. Germline V gene lookup returns CDR1 KGHSH and CDR2 LQKENI. The junction had 6 bases not matched to a gene; V was cut back by 3 bases and J by 5 bases. The CDR3 spells CASSPTGLRETQYF. The CDR3 DNA sequence: TGTGCCAGCTCACCGACAGGGCTGAGGGAGACCCAGTACTTC.

This chain uses TRBV7-5 with TRBJ1-1. TRBV7-5 counts as a pseudogene. This CDR3 region has 12 residues. The CDR3 protein is CARSPPLFFAFF. In nucleotides, the CDR3 is TGTGCCAGAAGCCCCCCTCTTTTCTTCGCTTTCTTT.

The chain combines TRBV7-8 with TRBJ2-7; 11 bases are a match to TRBD2. This CDR3 has 15 amino acids. V lost 4 bases, J lost 4 bases, and 6 bases stayed unmatched. The germline V gene encodes CDR1 SGHVS and CDR2 FQNEAQ. The CDR3 here is CASSYLAGGNYEQYF. Here the CDR3 DNA reads TGTGCCAGCAGCTACCTAGCGGGGGGAAATTACGAGCAGTACTTC.

The chain employs TRBV5-8 and TRBJ2-1; 9 bases line up with TRBD2. The germline gives CDR1 SGHTS, CDR2 YDEGEE. With 3 bases clipped from V and 2 bases from J, the junction kept 3 bases outside the gene matches. The CDR3 totals 15 residues. The CDR3 nucleotides read TGTGCCAGCAGCTCGCGGGGGGGGACCTACAATGAGCAGTTCTTC. Protein: CASSSRGGTYNEQFF.

The rearrangement links TRBV2 to TRBJ2-7; no definite D call. The germline CDR1 and CDR2 sequences are SNHLY and FYNNEI. The V gene lost 0 bases and the J gene lost 2 bases, with 5 bases spanning the gap. This CDR3 region has 13 residues. The CDR3 here is CASSEAPTYEQYF. The CDR3 nucleotides read TGTGCCAGCAGTGAAGCGCCTACCTACGAGCAGTACTTC.

The chain has TRBV9 and TRBJ2-7; D is perhaps TRBD2 (5 bases). Germline CDR1 SGDLS, CDR2 YYNGEE. The CDR3 is made up of 14 amino acids. The V end was cut by 0 bases, the J end by 1 base, with 8 bases between. CDR3 nucleotides: TGTGCCAGCAGCGTAGCCGGGATATCCTACGAGCAGTACTTC. Protein product: CASSVAGISYEQYF.

The rearrangement joins TRBV9 to TRBJ2-5, with a tentative D call TRBD1 (6 bases). V was clipped by 4 bases and J by 5 bases, with 12 bases between them. Germline V gene sequence: CDR1 SGDLS, CDR2 YYNGEE. This CDR3 has 13 amino acids. The CDR3 protein is CASSTQGLETQYF. The CDR3 DNA is TGTGCCAGCAGCACCCAGGGGTTGGAGACCCAGTACTTC.

With regard to this clone: Other nucleotide sequences from this sample produce the same CDR3. J is TRBJ2-5 and V is TRBV9; 8 nucleotides line up with TRBD2. The CDR3 totals 15 residues. Germline CDR1 and CDR2: SGDLS and YYNGEE. After removal of 0 bases from V and 2 bases from J, the junction contained 3 bases not matched to a gene. CDR3 region: CASSVAGGRQETQYF. CDR3 coding DNA: TGTGCCAGCAGCGTAGCGGGGGGGAGGCAAGAGACCCAGTACTTC.

The V call is TRBV18, the J call TRBJ2-7; D uncertain. V was clipped by 0 bases and J by 1 base, with 19 bases between them. Germline V gene sequence: CDR1 KGHSH, CDR2 LQKENI. This CDR3 is built from 18 residues. CDR3 sequence (DNA): TGTGCCAGCTCACCACCGGCAGGTCGGCAGAGTCGGTCCTACGAGCAGTACTTC. It is translated as CASSPPAGRQSRSYEQYF.

This rearrangement joins TRBV4-1 to TRBJ2-7; 9 bases map to TRBD1. The CDR3 spans 16 residues. Germline loops: CDR1 MGHRA, CDR2 YSYEKL. V shed 1 base and J 3 bases; nucleotides not matched to a gene: 7. CDR3 protein: CASSQGGDRVRYEQYF. In DNA form, the CDR3 reads TGCGCCAGCAGCCAAGGGGGGGACAGGGTTCGCTACGAGCAGTACTTC.

CDR3 amino acids: CASSYSPGRGEKLFF. The CDR3 DNA reads as TGTGCCAGCAGTTACTCGCCAGGGCGGGGTGAAAAACTGTTTTTT. The chain carries TRBV6-6 and TRBJ1-4; D may be TRBD1 (5 bases). CDR1 and CDR2 from the germline V gene are MNHNY and SVGAGI (reference sequence). Between the trimmed V and J ends, which lost 0 bases and 7 bases, there was a span of 12 bases. The CDR3 contains 15 residues.

The CDR3 DNA sequence: TGTGCCAGTAAACAGGGGGCAGAACAGCCCCAGCATTTT. Protein product: CASKQGAEQPQHF. The chain uses TRBV19 and TRBJ1-5, with 9 bases identical to TRBD1. The CDR3 has 13 residues. Germline-derived CDR1 and CDR2 are LNHDA and SQIVND (reference sequence). The trim removed 7 bases at V and 7 bases at J, leaving 5 bases unmatched.

The chain is built from TRBV7-3 and TRBJ2-2; perhaps TRBD1 as D (6 bases). The V gene lost 2 bases and the J gene lost 14 bases, with 15 bases spanning the gap. The CDR3 extends over 13 amino acids. Germline CDR1 and CDR2: SGHTA and FQGTGA. For the CDR3, the DNA is TGTGCCAGCAGCTTACTACAGGGAAGGGTTCTGTTTTTT. Translated: CASSLLQGRVLFF.

The V gene is TRBV5-1, the J gene TRBJ2-7, with 12 bases fitting TRBD1. The CDR3 length is 14 residues. V shed 3 bases and J 5 bases; nucleotides not matched to a gene: 3. From germline, CDR1 is SGHRS and CDR2 YFSETQ. The CDR3 sequence is CASSSGTGGNEQYF. CDR3 bases: TGCGCCAGCAGCTCCGGGACAGGGGGCAACGAGCAGTACTTC.

The rearrangement uses TRBV5-1 and TRBJ2-1; 8 bases match TRBD2. The ends lost 0 bases at V and 4 bases at J; junction bases unmatched: 6. The germline gives CDR1 SGHRS, CDR2 YFSETQ. This CDR3 has 16 amino acids. CDR3 DNA sequence: TGCGCCAGCAGCTTGGTATGGGCTAGCGGGTACAATGAGCAGTTCTTC. Protein sequence: CASSLVWASGYNEQFF.

V is TRBV15 and J is TRBJ2-5, with TRBD1 matching 10 bases. The length of the CDR3 is 16 residues. CDR1 is LNHNV and CDR2 is YYDKDF in the germline V gene (reference sequence). V was pared by 1 base and J by 5 bases, with 7 bases of the junction left unmatched. The CDR3: CATSRGIDRGLETQYF. DNA for the CDR3: TGTGCCACCAGCAGAGGAATCGACAGGGGGCTTGAGACCCAGTACTTC.

J is TRBJ1-1 and V is TRBV29-1, with a tentative D call TRBD1 (5 bases). Germline assignment: CDR1 SQVTM and CDR2 ANQGSEA. V gave up 2 bases and J gave up 0 bases, with 7 bases separating them. This CDR3 region has 13 residues. CDR3 residues: CSVENRLNTEAFF. For the CDR3, the DNA is TGCAGCGTTGAAAACAGGCTGAACACTGAAGCTTTCTTT.

The rearrangement uses TRBV7-9 and TRBJ1-1; weak D call: TRBD1 (6 bases). CDR1 and CDR2 (germline): SEHNR, FQNEAQ (reference sequence). V lost 5 bases and J lost 1, with 8 bases in between. The length of the CDR3 is 13 residues. As DNA, the CDR3 is TGTGCCAGCAGCGTACAGGGGAACACTGAAGCTTTCTTT. Translated: CASSVQGNTEAFF.

The rearrangement links TRBV11-2 to TRBJ1-1, with 8 bases identical to TRBD1. The CDR3 contains 15 residues. Germline lookup yields CDR1 SGHAT and CDR2 FQNNGV. The junction had 7 bases not matched to a gene; V was cut back by 5 bases and J by 2 bases. The CDR3 is CASSLGQGRNTEAFF. DNA of the CDR3: TGTGCCAGCAGCCTCGGACAGGGCAGAAACACTGAAGCTTTCTTT.

The genes are TRBV4-2 and TRBJ2-6; D may be TRBD1 (6 bases). The CDR3 runs 19 residues. CDR1 and CDR2 (germline): LGHNA, YNFKEQ. Trimming took 0 bases from V and 0 from J, leaving 15 bases between them. CDR3 residues: CASSQDPGQSSSGANVLTF. In DNA, the CDR3 is TGTGCCAGCAGCCAAGATCCCGGACAGTCGAGCTCTGGGGCCAACGTCCTGACTTTC.

The chain's CDR3 is CASSPGTVISNQPQHF. The CDR3 region has the DNA TGTGCCAGCAGTCCCGGGACAGTGATTAGCAATCAGCCCCAGCATTTT. The chain carries TRBV27 and TRBJ1-5; 7 bases agree with TRBD1. V was clipped by 5 bases and J by 0 bases; unmatched bases: 7. The germline V gene encodes CDR1 MNHEY and CDR2 SMNVEV (reference sequence). There are 16 residues in the CDR3.

The V gene is TRBV10-3, the J gene TRBJ1-5; D remains ambiguous. The germline V gene has CDR1 ENHRY and CDR2 SYGVKD. The CDR3 length is 13 residues. V dropped 4 bases and J dropped 4 bases, with 8 bases sitting between them. As DNA, the CDR3 is TGTGCCATCAGTGTAGCGTTTAATCAGCCCCAGCATTTT. Amino acid sequence: CAISVAFNQPQHF.